This T cell receptor beta chain was documented in a study of tumor and adjacent non-tumor tissue in lung cancer. The germline V gene encodes CDR1 DFQATT and CDR2 SNEGSKA (reference sequence). The CDR3 contains 12 residues. For this clonotype: Its antigen remains unidentified. Relative to the germline gene, one junction end is altered; a read error may explain this.

TCRbeta libraries were built with three rounds of nested PCR, modified from ARM-PCR. TCRdb redid the calling of the multiplex PCR reads with MiXCR, one entry per CDR3 protein. This repertoire shows approximately 130,000 distinct CDR3 sequences, 66% found once; its top ten account for 9.5% to 15%. Study outcomes and limitations: Tumor tissue had significantly higher TCR diversity than normal lung.

This sample's RNA came from whole unsorted tissue. The sequenced sample consisted of lung tumor tissue. This receptor was obtained from a man aged 25 to 40 with non-small cell lung cancer. The rearrangement uses TRBV20-1 and TRBJ2-7, with a possible D match to TRBD1 (6 bases). Here the CDR3 DNA reads TGCAGTGCCCGACAGGCTGTCTACAAGCAGTATTTC. This translates into CSARQAVYKQYF.